This TCR beta chain derives from a study of Ad26.COV2.S vaccination and SARS-CoV-2 variants. TCRdb's table, derived via immunoSEQ multiplex PCR, lists solely in-frame clones and lacks some. The data contain 250,000 to 300,000 clones, 87% of them singletons. This CDR3 region has 16 residues. Trimming cost V 1 base and J 12 bases; bases outside gene matches: 10. Germline loops: CDR1 LNHNV, CDR2 YYDKDF (reference sequence). As for treatment: some 20 received Ad26.COV2.S at low or high dose, single or two shots; roughly five received placebo; per-sample allocation not given. Samples analyzed were those drawn on day 63 after the first vaccine or placebo injection.

The sequencing used peripheral blood, collected in a trial of Ad26.COV2.S vaccine versus placebo. The chain recombines TRBV15 with TRBJ2-1; 12 positions match TRBD2. The clonotype was recovered from a person aged 18-65 years who received the Ad26.COV2.S COVID-19 vaccine or a placebo. The CDR3 spells CATSRGSSGGAGLQFF. DNA of the CDR3: TGTGCCACCAGCAGAGGATCTAGCGGGGGGGCCGGCTTGCAGTTCTTC. Drawing the rest from reference TRBV15 and TRBJ2-1, the complete variable domain is DAMVIQNPRYQVTQFGKPVTLSCSQTLNHNVMYWYQQKSSQAPKLLFHYYDKDFNNEADTPDNFQSRRPNTSFCFLDIRSPGLGDTAMYLCATSRGSSGGAGLQFFGPGTRLTVL.